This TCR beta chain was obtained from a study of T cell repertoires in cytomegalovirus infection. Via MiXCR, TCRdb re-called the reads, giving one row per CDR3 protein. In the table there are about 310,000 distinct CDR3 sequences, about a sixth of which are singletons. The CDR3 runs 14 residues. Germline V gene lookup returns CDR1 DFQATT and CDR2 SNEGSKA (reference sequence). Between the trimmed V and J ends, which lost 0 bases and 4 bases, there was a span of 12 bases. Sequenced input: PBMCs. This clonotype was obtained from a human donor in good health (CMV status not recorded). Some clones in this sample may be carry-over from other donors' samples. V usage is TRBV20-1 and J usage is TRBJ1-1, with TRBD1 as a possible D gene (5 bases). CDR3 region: CSARDLRVVTEAFF. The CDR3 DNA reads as TGCAGTGCTAGAGACCTCAGGGTGGTCACTGAAGCTTTCTTT.